The source of this T cell receptor beta chain is a study of T-cell reconstitution after alpha-beta-depleted transplantation in children. Study-level results: Several hundred expanded graft clones reportedly gave rise to the alpha-beta T cells present about two months after transplant.

Germline loops: CDR1 SGHRS, CDR2 YFSETQ. The CDR3 length is 16 residues. The authors prepared the TCRbeta library with unique molecular identifiers. From the PCR reads, TCRdb called clonotypes with MiXCR, one entry per CDR3 protein. The data hold a few hundred thousand distinct CDR3 sequences, with roughly 15% observed a single time. About this clonotype itself: Its antigen is unknown. One end of the junction does not line up with germline, which may come from a read error.

Here the sequenced sample was PBMCs, mostly from graft donor cells, taken 360 days after TCRalphabeta/CD19-depleted stem cell transplant. V gene TRBV5-1 combines with J gene TRBJ2-6, with a possible D match to TRBD1 (6 bases). The sequence came from a boy younger than two who had a stem cell transplant for Wiskott-Aldrich syndrome, so the T cells may come from the graft donor. The CDR3: CASSLVPGAGAIVLTF. CDR3 in DNA: TGCGCCAGCAGCTTGGTCCCAGGGGCAGGGGCCATCGTCCTGACTTTC.